This T cell receptor (beta chain) comes out of a study of blood T cell repertoires in COVID-19. Across the study: The study drew acute and convalescent COVID-19 samples from the United States, Italy and Spain.

In the original analysis: Amplification from reference gene primers served as the basis for estimated nucleated cell counts. Clones were read by immunoSEQ multiplex PCR, and TCRdb kept only the in-frame ones, dropping some. V and J calls and clone size are those listed in that table; D and trimming were worked out from the DNA. The sample carries about 250,000 clones, about 87% recorded once. Germline V lookup: CDR1 SGHRS, CDR2 YFSETQ. The CDR3 is 13 residues long. Trimming cost V 0 bases and J 7 bases; bases outside gene matches: 1. This clone was counted at least ten times. The rearrangement joins TRBV5-1 to TRBJ2-7; TRBD1 aligns across 10 bases. Sequencing was done on a sample of peripheral blood. This TCR derives from a woman aged 25 to 39 with COVID-19, enrolled during active disease. CDR3 DNA sequence: TGCGCCAGCAGCTTGGCGGGACAGGGGGAGCAGTACTTC. Translating it yields CASSLAGQGEQYF.